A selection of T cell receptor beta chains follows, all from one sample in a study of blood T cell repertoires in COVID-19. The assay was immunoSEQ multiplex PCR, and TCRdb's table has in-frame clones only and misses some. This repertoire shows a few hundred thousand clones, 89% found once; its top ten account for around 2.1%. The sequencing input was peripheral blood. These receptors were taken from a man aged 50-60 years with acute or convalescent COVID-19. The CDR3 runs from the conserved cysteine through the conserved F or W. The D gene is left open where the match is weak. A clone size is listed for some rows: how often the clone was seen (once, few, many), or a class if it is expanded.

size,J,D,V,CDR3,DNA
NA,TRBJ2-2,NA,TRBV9,CASSVSDSGEGELFF,TGTGCCAGCAGCGTCTCGGACAGCGGAGAAGGGGAGCTGTTTTTT
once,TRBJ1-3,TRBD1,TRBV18,CASSATGAGNTIYF,TGTGCCAGCTCGGCCACAGGGGCTGGAAACACCATATATTTT
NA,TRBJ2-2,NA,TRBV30,CAWMSLEQGYTGELFF,TGTGCCTGGATGAGTCTGGAGCAGGGGTACACCGGGGAGCTGTTTTTT
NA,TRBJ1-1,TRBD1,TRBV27,CASSMSRGRTEAFF,TGTGCCAGCAGTATGAGCAGGGGGCGAACTGAAGCTTTCTTT
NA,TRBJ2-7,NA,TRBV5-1,CASSLGFPGVYEQYF,TGCGCCAGCAGCTTGGGTTTTCCCGGGGTCTACGAGCAGTACTTC
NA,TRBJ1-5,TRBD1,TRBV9,CASSTGGGGQPQHF,TGTGCCAGCAGTACAGGGGGAGGCGGTCAGCCCCAGCATTTT
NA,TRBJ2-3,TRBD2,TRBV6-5,CASSLLAGDPDTQYF,TGTGCCAGCAGCCTCCTGGCGGGGGATCCAGATACGCAGTATTTT
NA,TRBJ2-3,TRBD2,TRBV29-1,CSVEGQRGGGDTQYF,TGCAGCGTTGAAGGCCAGCGGGGGGGCGGAGATACGCAGTATTTT
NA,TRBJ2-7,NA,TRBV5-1,CASSSGQSEVQYF,TGCGCCAGCAGCTCGGGACAATCAGAGGTGCAGTACTTC
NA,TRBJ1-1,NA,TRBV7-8,CASSLVQGEAFF,TGTGCCAGCAGCTTAGTTCAGGGAGAAGCTTTCTTT
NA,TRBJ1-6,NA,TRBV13,CASSLGPSGVYNSPLHF,TGTGCCAGCAGCTTAGGACCCTCCGGGGTGTATAATTCACCCCTCCACTTT
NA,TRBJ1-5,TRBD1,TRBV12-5,CATRGALGNQPQHF,TGTGCAACCAGGGGGGCACTGGGCAATCAGCCCCAGCATTTT
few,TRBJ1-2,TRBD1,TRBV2,CASGMGQGAVDYGYTF,TGTGCCAGCGGGATGGGACAGGGGGCCGTTGACTATGGCTACACCTTC
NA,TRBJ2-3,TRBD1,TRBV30,CAWSVGQGNTQYF,TGTGCCTGGAGCGTGGGACAGGGGAACACGCAGTATTTT
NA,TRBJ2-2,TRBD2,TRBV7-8,CASISLAAGGLTGELFF,TGTGCCAGCATCTCTCTGGCAGCGGGGGGTTTGACCGGGGAGCTGTTTTTT
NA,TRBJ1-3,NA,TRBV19,CASSIPTVSGNTIYF,TGTGCCAGTAGTATACCGACTGTATCTGGAAACACCATATATTTT
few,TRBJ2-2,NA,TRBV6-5,CATQQGLGTGELFF,TGTGCCACCCAACAGGGATTGGGAACCGGGGAGCTGTTTTTT
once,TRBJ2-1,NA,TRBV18,CASSQGITFYNEQFF,TGTGCCAGCTCTCAGGGGATCACCTTCTACAATGAGCAGTTCTTC
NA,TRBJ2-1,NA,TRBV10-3,CAISESTGKGGVHNEQFF,TGTGCCATCAGTGAGTCGACCGGAAAGGGGGGGGTCCACAATGAGCAGTTCTTC
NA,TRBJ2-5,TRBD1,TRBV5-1,CASSWNTGEETQYF,TGCGCCAGCAGCTGGAACACAGGGGAAGAGACCCAGTACTTC
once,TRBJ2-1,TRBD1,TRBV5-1,CASSWTGDSSYNEQFF,TGCGCCAGCAGCTGGACAGGGGATAGTTCCTACAATGAGCAGTTCTTC
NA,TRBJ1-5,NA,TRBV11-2,CASSLAGINQPQHF,TGTGCCAGCAGCCTAGCAGGGATCAATCAGCCCCAGCATTTT
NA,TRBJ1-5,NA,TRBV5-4,CASSWGLTLGNQPQHF,TGTGCCAGCAGCTGGGGACTCACCCTTGGCAATCAGCCCCAGCATTTT
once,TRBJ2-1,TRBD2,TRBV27,CASIGGGAYNEQFF,TGTGCCAGCATAGGCGGGGGGGCCTACAATGAGCAGTTCTTC
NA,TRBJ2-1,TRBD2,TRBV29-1,CSVEERGDSYNEQFF,TGCAGCGTTGAAGAGCGGGGGGACTCCTACAATGAGCAGTTCTTC
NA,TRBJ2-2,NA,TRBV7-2,CASSLPRGDTGELFF,TGTGCCAGCAGCTTACCCAGGGGGGACACCGGGGAGCTGTTTTTT
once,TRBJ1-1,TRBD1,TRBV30,CAWVGTGGLTEAFF,TGTGCCTGGGTGGGGACAGGGGGCCTCACTGAAGCTTTCTTT
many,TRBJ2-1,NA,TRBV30,CAWRYSNEQFF,TGTGCCTGGAGGTATTCGAATGAGCAGTTCTTC
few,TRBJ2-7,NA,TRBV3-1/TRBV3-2,CASSLGPGTLIYEQYF,TGTGCCAGCAGCCTGGGCCCCGGGACATTGATCTACGAGCAGTACTTC
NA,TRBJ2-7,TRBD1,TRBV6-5,CASSTIDRGGYEQYF,TGTGCCAGCAGTACGATCGACAGGGGTGGCTACGAGCAGTACTTC
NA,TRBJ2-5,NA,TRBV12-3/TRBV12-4,CASSPPRETQYF,TGTGCCAGCAGCCCACCCAGGGAGACCCAGTACTTC
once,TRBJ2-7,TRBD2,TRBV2,CASSDPAAGRSSYEQYF,TGTGCCAGCAGTGATCCGGCAGCGGGGCGGAGCTCCTACGAGCAGTACTTC
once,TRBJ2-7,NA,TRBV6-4,CASSPAQGYYEQYF,TGTGCCAGCAGCCCAGCCCAGGGTTACTACGAGCAGTACTTC
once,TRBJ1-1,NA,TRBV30,CAWSSPYREAFF,TGTGCCTGGAGTTCCCCTTACAGAGAAGCTTTCTTT
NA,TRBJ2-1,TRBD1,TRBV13,CASSSGTGDNEQFF,TGTGCCAGCAGCTCAGGGACAGGGGACAATGAGCAGTTCTTC
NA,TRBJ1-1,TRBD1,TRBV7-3,CASRRQGNTEAFF,TGTGCCAGCAGAAGACAGGGAAACACTGAAGCTTTCTTT
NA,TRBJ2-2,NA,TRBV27,CASSWAGITGELFF,TGTGCCAGCAGTTGGGCGGGAATCACCGGGGAGCTGTTTTTT
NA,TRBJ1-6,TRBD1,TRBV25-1,CASKEDRGHNSPLHF,TGTGCCAGCAAAGAGGACAGGGGGCATAATTCACCCCTCCACTTT
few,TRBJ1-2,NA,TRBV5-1,CASSLATGESYGYTF,TGCGCCAGCAGCTTGGCGACAGGCGAGAGCTATGGCTACACCTTC
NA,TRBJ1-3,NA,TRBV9,CASSVAGDIGNTIYF,TGTGCCAGCAGCGTAGCTGGGGACATTGGAAACACCATATATTTT
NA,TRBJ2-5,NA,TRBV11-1,CASSPRVKETQYF,TGTGCCAGCAGCCCTCGGGTAAAAGAGACCCAGTACTTC
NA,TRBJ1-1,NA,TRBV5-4,CASSLVGGGRTEAFF,TGTGCCAGCAGCTTGGTTGGGGGGGGGCGAACTGAAGCTTTCTTT
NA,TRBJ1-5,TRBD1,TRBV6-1,CASSEARRGPNQPQHF,TGTGCCAGCAGTGAAGCGCGGAGGGGGCCCAATCAGCCCCAGCATTTT
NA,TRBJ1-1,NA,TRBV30,CAWTRRGAEAFF,TGTGCCTGGACCCGGCGGGGGGCTGAAGCTTTCTTT
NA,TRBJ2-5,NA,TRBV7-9,CASSSVPRTQETQYF,TGTGCCAGCAGCTCCGTTCCAAGGACTCAAGAGACCCAGTACTTC
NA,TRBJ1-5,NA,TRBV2,CASRYQGYSNQPQHF,TGTGCCAGCAGGTACCAGGGATATAGCAATCAGCCCCAGCATTTT
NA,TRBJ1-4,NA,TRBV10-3,CAISEATTNEKLFF,TGTGCCATCAGCGAAGCCACAACTAATGAAAAACTGTTTTTT
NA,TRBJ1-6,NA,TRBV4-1,CASSHPGGANSPLHF,TGCGCCAGCAGCCACCCCGGAGGAGCTAATTCACCCCTCCACTTT
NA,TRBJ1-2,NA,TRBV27,CASSFRFSWTPGANYGYTF,TGTGCCAGCAGTTTTAGGTTCTCTTGGACCCCAGGGGCTAACTATGGCTACACCTTC
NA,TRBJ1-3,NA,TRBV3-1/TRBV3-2,CASSQDTRASGNTIYF,TGTGCCAGCAGCCAAGATACCAGGGCCTCTGGAAACACCATATATTTT
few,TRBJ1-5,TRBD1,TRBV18,CASSPPTWTGEGQPQHF,TGTGCCAGCTCACCGCCGACCTGGACAGGGGAGGGTCAGCCCCAGCATTTT
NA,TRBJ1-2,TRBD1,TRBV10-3,CAISKTGTDYGYTF,TGTGCCATCAGTAAAACCGGGACAGACTATGGCTACACCTTC
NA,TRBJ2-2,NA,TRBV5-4,CASSLEGAGELFF,TGTGCCAGCAGCTTGGAAGGGGCCGGGGAGCTGTTTTTT
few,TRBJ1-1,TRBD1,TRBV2,CASRVTGMDTEAFF,TGTGCCAGCAGGGTGACAGGGATGGACACTGAAGCTTTCTTT
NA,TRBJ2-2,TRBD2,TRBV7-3,CASSLSSGSGELFF,TGTGCCAGCAGCTTGTCTAGCGGGTCCGGGGAGCTGTTTTTT
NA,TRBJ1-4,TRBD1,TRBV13,CASSRGQNEKLFF,TGTGCCAGCAGCCGGGGACAGAATGAAAAACTGTTTTTT
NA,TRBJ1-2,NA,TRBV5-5,CASEPTGGVKVYGYTF,TGTGCCAGCGAACCTACCGGGGGGGTGAAGGTTTATGGCTACACCTTC